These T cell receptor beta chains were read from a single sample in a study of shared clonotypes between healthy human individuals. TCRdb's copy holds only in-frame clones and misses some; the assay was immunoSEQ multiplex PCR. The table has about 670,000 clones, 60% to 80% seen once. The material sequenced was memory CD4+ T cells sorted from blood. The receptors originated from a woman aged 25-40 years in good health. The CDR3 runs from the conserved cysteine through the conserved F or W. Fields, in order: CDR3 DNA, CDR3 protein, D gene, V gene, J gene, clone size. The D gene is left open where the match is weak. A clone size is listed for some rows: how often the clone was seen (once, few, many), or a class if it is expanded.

TGCGCCAGCAGCTTTAGCGTGGGTTCCTACAATGAGCAGTTCTTC	CASSFSVGSYNEQFF	-	TRBV5-1	TRBJ2-1	-
TGTGCCAGCAGCTGGGGGGGACAGGGGTACGAGCAGTACTTC	CASSWGGQGYEQYF	TRBD1	TRBV7-8	TRBJ2-7	-
TGTGCCAGCAGGCGCCAAGATCTCGGCTACACCTTC	CASRRQDLGYTF	-	TRBV28	TRBJ1-2	-
TGTGCCAGCAGCACCAGGGTTGGCACTGAAGCTTTCTTT	CASSTRVGTEAFF	-	TRBV7-8	TRBJ1-1	-
TGTGCCAGCAGCCCCCGAAATCCCCCGCTAGGCGATGGCTACACCTTC	CASSPRNPPLGDGYTF	-	TRBV2	TRBJ1-2	once
TGTGCCAGCAGCTTAGCACTAGCGGGAGTGTGGTATCATGAGCAGTTCTTC	CASSLALAGVWYHEQFF	TRBD2	TRBV7-9	TRBJ2-1	-
TGTGCCAGCACCCCGACAGGGACGCCGTATAGCAATCAGCCCCAGCATTTT	CASTPTGTPYSNQPQHF	TRBD1	TRBV27	TRBJ1-5	-
TGTGCCAGCAGCTTGGTGTCAGGGGGTTCACCCCTCCACTTT	CASSLVSGGSPLHF	TRBD1	TRBV5-6	TRBJ1-6	-
TGTGCCAGCAGTTTATCCCCGGCTAGCGGATACGAGCAGTACTTC	CASSLSPASGYEQYF	TRBD2	TRBV28	TRBJ2-7	-
TGTGCCAGCAGCCCTACCTTACGGGATTTCACCGGGGAGCTGTTTTTT	CASSPTLRDFTGELFF	-	TRBV11-2	TRBJ2-2	-
TGTGCCAGCTCCAGGGAACTGACTGAAGCTTTCTTT	CASSRELTEAFF	-	TRBV18	TRBJ1-1	-
TGTGCCAGCAGCTACCAATCTAGCGGGGGATACGCAGATACGCAGTATTTT	CASSYQSSGGYADTQYF	TRBD2	TRBV7-2	TRBJ2-3	few
TGTGCCAGCAGTTCTGGGGTATCCTACAATGAGCAGTTCTTC	CASSSGVSYNEQFF	-	TRBV27	TRBJ2-1	-
TGTGCCAGCAGCGGCCCGACAGGGGGGTGGGAGACCCAGTACTTC	CASSGPTGGWETQYF	TRBD1	TRBV5-4	TRBJ2-5	-
TGTGCCAGCAGTCCCACTACAGCTACTTACGAGCAGTACTTC	CASSPTTATYEQYF	-	TRBV28	TRBJ2-7	-
TGTGCCAGCAGCCTCAGCCTGACAGGGGCGGATGGCTACACCTTC	CASSLSLTGADGYTF	TRBD1	TRBV7-2	TRBJ1-2	few
TGTGCCAGCAGCTCGACAGGCCTGAACACTGAAGCTTTCTTT	CASSSTGLNTEAFF	-	TRBV13	TRBJ1-1	-
TGTGCCAGCAGCTTGGGTAGGGTTCAGCCCCAGCATTTT	CASSLGRVQPQHF	-	TRBV5-6	TRBJ1-5	once
TGTGCCAGCAGCTTATCGTGGCGGGAGGGCCTCTACGAGCAGTACTTC	CASSLSWREGLYEQYF	TRBD2	TRBV27	TRBJ2-7	few
TGCGCCAGCAGCCAAGGGCAGGGTTTCTATGAGCAGTTCTTC	CASSQGQGFYEQFF	-	TRBV4-1	TRBJ2-1	once
TGCGCCAGCAGCTTGGACAGCAACTATGGCTACACCTTC	CASSLDSNYGYTF	-	TRBV5-1	TRBJ1-2	-
TGTGCCAGCAGTGCTAGCGTCACCGGGGAGCTGTTTTTT	CASSASVTGELFF	-	TRBV7-3	TRBJ2-2	-
TGTGCCAGCAGTTACTGGGGGAACACTGAAGCTTTCTTT	CASSYWGNTEAFF	-	TRBV6-5	TRBJ1-1	few
TGTGCCAGCAGTTTTTTGTGGGACAGCCAAAATGAAAAACTGTTTTTT	CASSFLWDSQNEKLFF	TRBD1	TRBV28	TRBJ1-4	-
TGTGCCACTTCCGAAAATCGGAACTATGGCTACACCTTC	CATSENRNYGYTF	-	TRBV2	TRBJ1-2	-
TGTGCCAGCAGTAGCAGCGGAAATACGCAGTATTTT	CASSSSGNTQYF	-	TRBV6-1	TRBJ2-3	-
TGCGCCAGCAGTGAGTCGAAGGGGAACACAGATACGCAGTATTTT	CASSESKGNTDTQYF	-	TRBV10-1	TRBJ2-3	-
TGTGCCATCGGAGCCTACGAGCAGTACTTC	CAIGAYEQYF	-	TRBV28	TRBJ2-7	few
TGTGCCAGCAGCTCCACAGGGGGCCCCATATATTTT	CASSSTGGPIYF	TRBD1	TRBV11-2	TRBJ1-3	-
TGTGCCAGCAGTTTGACAGACTACGAGCAGTACTTC	CASSLTDYEQYF	-	TRBV28	TRBJ2-7	-
TGTGCCAGCAGTGGACAGGGGGCGGGCACTGAAGCTTTCTTT	CASSGQGAGTEAFF	TRBD1	TRBV6-6	TRBJ1-1	-
TGTGCCTGGAACTTAGGGGGTTACACTGAAGCTTTCTTT	CAWNLGGYTEAFF	-	TRBV30	TRBJ1-1	-
TGCAGCGCTTCCCTAGGAGGGACAGGGCGGCTCGAGCAGTACTTC	CSASLGGTGRLEQYF	TRBD1	TRBV29-1	TRBJ2-7	once
TGTGCCAGCAGCTTGGCGATCGACAGGGGGCCTGGAAACACCATATATTTT	CASSLAIDRGPGNTIYF	TRBD1	TRBV5-6	TRBJ1-3	-
TGTGCAAGTCGCTTGAATTCGCACGGGACTTTCTTT	CASRLNSHGTFF	-	TRBV12-2	TRBJ1-1	-
TGTGCCAGCTCACCGAGGTCGGACGATACGCAGTATTTT	CASSPRSDDTQYF	-	TRBV18	TRBJ2-3	-
TGTGCCTGGACCTACAGGGGTTGGCGAGAGACCCAGTACTTC	CAWTYRGWRETQYF	TRBD1	TRBV30	TRBJ2-5	-
TGTGCCAGCAGCGTTGTTTCCCAGGGGGTCGGCACTGAAGCTTTCTTT	CASSVVSQGVGTEAFF	TRBD1	TRBV9	TRBJ1-1	-
TGCAGTGCCACGGGGGAAGATACGCAGTATTTT	CSATGEDTQYF	-	TRBV29-1	TRBJ2-3	-
TGTGCCAGCAGTTGGAAACCGGACAGGTTTCAGATCTATGGCTACACCTTC	CASSWKPDRFQIYGYTF	TRBD1	TRBV28	TRBJ1-2	-
TGTGCCAGCAGTGACCGGCCATCCCACCCAGCTTTCTTT	CASSDRPSHPAFF	-	TRBV2	TRBJ1-1	-
TGTGCCAGCAGTGGCGGTCCTAGCGGCCAAGAGACCCAGTACTTC	CASSGGPSGQETQYF	TRBD2	TRBV6-5	TRBJ2-5	-
TGTGCCAGCAGTGAAGATGGGCAGGCCGCCTATGGCTACACCTTC	CASSEDGQAAYGYTF	-	TRBV6-1	TRBJ1-2	-
TGTGCCAGCACCCTAGCGGGTAACACCGGGGAGCTGTTTTTT	CASTLAGNTGELFF	TRBD2	TRBV7-6	TRBJ2-2	few
TGTGCCAGCAGTGTTAGTAGAGGTGAAAAACTGTTTTTT	CASSVSRGEKLFF	-	TRBV2	TRBJ1-4	many
TGTGCCAGCAGTTTGCCGGGCACAGATACGCAGTATTTT	CASSLPGTDTQYF	-	TRBV28	TRBJ2-3	once
TGTGCCTGGGCTAGCGGGAGTAACTACGAGCAGTACTTC	CAWASGSNYEQYF	TRBD2	TRBV30	TRBJ2-7	-
TGTGCCAGCAGTTTATATGGGGGGTCATCCTACGAGCAGTACTTC	CASSLYGGSSYEQYF	-	TRBV28	TRBJ2-7	few
TGCGCCAGCAGCAGGGGTGCCAACTATGGCTACACCTTC	CASSRGANYGYTF	-	TRBV10-2	TRBJ1-2	few
TGCGCCAGCAGCTTGTATGTAGCGGGAGATGAGCAGTACTTC	CASSLYVAGDEQYF	TRBD2	TRBV5-1	TRBJ2-7	-
TGTGCCAGCAGCCAGTCCGGGACAGGGCTCACTGAAGCTTTCTTT	CASSQSGTGLTEAFF	TRBD1	TRBV16	TRBJ1-1	-
TGTGCCAGCAGCTTACGCCTCACAGATACGCAGTATTTT	CASSLRLTDTQYF	-	TRBV7-8	TRBJ2-3	-
TGTGCCAGCAGCTCTCTGACTAGCGGGAACAATGAGCAGTTCTTC	CASSSLTSGNNEQFF	TRBD2	TRBV5-4	TRBJ2-1	-